A selection of T cell receptor beta chains follows, all from one sample in a study of blood T cell repertoires in COVID-19. Sequencing used immunoSEQ multiplex PCR; TCRdb keeps in-frame clones, though not all of them. The data contain fewer than 200,000 clones, around 85% of them singletons. The sequencing input was peripheral blood. All receptors come from an older woman with acute or convalescent COVID-19. Both conserved end residues are trimmed from each CDR3. Part of the rows lack a size; the others show once, few, many or a class for expanded clones.

v_call,clone_size,j_call,cdr3_aa
TRBV7-9,-,TRBJ1-2,ASSLEIPRGYGYT
TRBV25-1,few,TRBJ2-1,ASSELAGSPYNEQF
TRBV28,-,TRBJ2-7,ASSSGLAGVHEQY
TRBV5-1,-,TRBJ2-1,ASSPTAGGPITEQF
TRBV19,-,TRBJ1-1,ASSTRQGGNTEAF
TRBV6-1,-,TRBJ1-1,ASSETTNTEAF
TRBV5-1,-,TRBJ1-4,ASSPDQGANEKLF
TRBV11-2,-,TRBJ1-1,ASSSRQGALLDTEAF
TRBV4-1,-,TRBJ2-1,ASSLGQGNEQF
TRBV24-1,-,TRBJ1-6,ATRKSAGDSPLH
TRBV2,-,TRBJ2-1,ASAGTGGVRNEQF
TRBV5-1,-,TRBJ2-3,ASSWTGVRADTQY
TRBV28,-,TRBJ2-4,ASSAHPTGGIQY
TRBV23-1,-,TRBJ2-3,ASSQAPAAGTDTQY
TRBV5-1,once,TRBJ2-5,ASSLGGTGQETQY
TRBV4-2,once,TRBJ2-3,ASSQVGGTDTQY
TRBV30,-,TRBJ1-3,AWFSRDSGNTIY
TRBV14,-,TRBJ2-4,ASSQGPWTSGNIQY